Below, one T cell receptor (beta chain) is given with its context. Which antigen it targets is not known. The record has no base qualities; no much larger clone is one base away. This record comes from a study of blood T cell repertoires in COVID-19 (TCRdb year 2020). With respect to the entire study: Samples covering the acute and convalescent phases of COVID-19 were provided by collaborators in the United States, Italy and Spain. The prospective study material was composed of cDNA or gDNA derived from T cells, B-cell-depleted T cells, or PBMCs. The dataset comprised deeply sampled blood TCRbeta repertoires from subjects exposed to, actively infected with, or recovered from COVID-19. The repertoires were released in a freely available public database intended as a resource for research on the immune response to SARS-CoV-2. Samples were obtained from the ongoing ImmuneRACE study (first 160 participants) and from about 1,300 subjects provided by 6 global collaborators. Sample metadata almost always included a de-identified subject ID, COVID-19 status, age in years and sex. Where available, HLA class I and class II types were obtained from metadata supplied by the sample provider rather than from assay-based typing. General findings and caveats noted by the study authors: The amount of clinical and demographic metadata varied by source and participant and was provided uncurated.

Whole blood was collected in K2EDTA tubes by collaborating institutions according to the institutions' own protocols. For TCRbeta analysis, collaborator samples were shipped as frozen whole blood, as isolated PBMCs, or as DNA extracted from either sample type. Clipping removes 7 bases from V and 4 bases from J, with 9 as the unmatched junction base count. Taken from cysteine to phenylalanine, the CDR3 has 15 residues. Left in the record is the CDR3 DNA by itself, 45 bases read in frame from the first base. The germline V gene yields MNHEY for CDR1 and SVGAGI for CDR2. TCRbeta CDR3 regions were amplified from genomic DNA by means of the immunoSEQ Assay, a bias-controlled multiplex PCR. The study's own analysis went as follows. The number of nucleated cells in each sample was estimated from the amplification of reference gene primers within the assay. To quantify the absolute abundance of each unique TCRbeta CDR3 rearrangement, sequence reads were collapsed and filtered. For each sample, productive Simpson clonality was calculated as the square root of Simpson's diversity index over productive rearrangements. What TCRdb holds here is the immuneACCESS table cut down to in-frame rearrangements. Part of the clones is not present; checked against another copy, under half of the missing clones reflect an unresolved V gene, and the others are unexplained. From that table come the V and J calls and clone size; the DNA was used to work out D and trimming. The sample table lists over 100,000 clones, approximately 80% of them with a count of one. The ten largest clonotypes hold about 10% of the sample.

This TCR was recovered from a human donor in a cohort sampled during active COVID-19. The V and J genes are TRBV6-5 and TRBJ2-3; TRBD1 matches 9 bases in the middle. The sequenced sample consisted of peripheral blood. The CDR3 protein: CASKLTGGASDTQYF. The sequenced DNA is TGTGCCAGCAAATTAACAGGGGGCGCGTCAGATACGCAGTATTTT.